The 17 T cell receptor beta chains below were found in one sample sequenced in a study of T cell repertoires in cytomegalovirus infection. Antigens of these TCRs are unknown. Using its own MiXCR run on the reads, TCRdb lists one record per CDR3 protein. The data hold around 900,000 distinct CDR3 sequences, with approximately 32% observed a single time. The sample in question was cultured CD8+ T cells from PBMCs, obtained from culture after CMV antigen stimulation. Receptors originate from a human donor in good health (CMV status not recorded). Some clones in this sample may be carry-over from other donors' samples.

The CDR3: CASSQEGGTGSDTQYF. The CDR3 DNA follows: TGTGCCAGCAGCCAAGAAGGAGGGACAGGGTCCGATACGCAGTATTTT. V is TRBV4-2 and J is TRBJ2-3; 9 nucleotides line up with TRBD1. Germline V gene sequence: CDR1 LGHNA, CDR2 YNFKEQ. This CDR3 is 16 amino acids long. The ends lost 0 bases at V and 6 bases at J; junction bases unmatched: 7.

This clonotype was seen repeatedly, ten times or more. The V call is TRBV6-1, the J call TRBJ1-1; D call uncertain. Deletions cut 3 bases from V and 0 bases from J, with 5 bases between. Per the germline V gene, CDR1 is MNHNS and CDR2 is SASEGT. The CDR3 sequence is 13 residues long. CDR3 DNA: TGTGCCAGCAGTGACAAAATGAACACTGAAGCTTTCTTT. This codes for CASSDKMNTEAFF.

The CDR3 DNA reads as TGTGCCAGCAGCTTGGGGAGGGGGATCGACAAAAACATTCAGTACTTC. It yields the protein CASSLGRGIDKNIQYF. This sequence joins TRBV7-9 and TRBJ2-4; a possible D gene is TRBD2 (7 bases). V was clipped by 3 bases and J by 3 bases, with 15 bases between them. Germline CDR1 is SEHNR and CDR2 is FQNEAQ (reference sequence). The CDR3 has 16 residues. Full variable domain (rest looked up from reference TRBV7-9 and TRBJ2-4): DTGVSQNPRHKITKRGQNVTFRCDPISEHNRLYWYRQTLGQGPEFLTYFQNEAQLEKSRLLSDRFSAERPKGSFSTLEIQRTEQGDSAMYLCASSLGRGIDKNIQYFGAGTRLSVL.

This clonotype was seen more than once but under ten times. The chain is built from TRBV5-4 and TRBJ2-3; 8 nucleotides line up with TRBD2. J was trimmed by 5 bases and V by 2 bases; bases with no gene match: 7. CDR1 and CDR2 from the germline V gene are SGHNT and YYREEE (reference sequence). The CDR3 covers 15 residues. CDR3: CASSFYGGALDTQYF. CDR3 bases: TGTGCCAGCAGCTTCTACGGGGGGGCGTTAGATACGCAGTATTTT.

A few counts support this clonotype. The chain combines TRBV28 with TRBJ2-1; 8 bases match TRBD1. Germline V lookup: CDR1 MDHEN, CDR2 SYDVKM. The CDR3 sequence is 15 residues long. The trim removed 5 bases at V and 6 bases at J, leaving 9 bases unmatched. For the CDR3, the DNA is TGTGCCAGCAGTGGGGCCGGGACAGGTCTCAATGAGCAGTTCTTC. Translated, it gives CASSGAGTGLNEQFF.

This rearrangement joins TRBV7-8 to TRBJ2-1, with D possibly being TRBD2 (5 bases). Trimming removed 5 bases from V and 2 bases from J, with 13 bases in between. Per germline, CDR1 SGHVS and CDR2 FQNEAQ. This CDR3 contains 15 residues. The chain's CDR3 is CASSHRSGTYNEQFF. The CDR3, as DNA: TGTGCCAGCAGCCATCGAAGCGGAACCTACAATGAGCAGTTCTTC.

The CDR3 DNA is TGCGCCAGCAGTGGGACAGGGGAAGGCACAGATACGCAGTATTTT. The encoded protein is CASSGTGEGTDTQYF. The chain has TRBV5-1 and TRBJ2-3; 10 nucleotides agree with TRBD1. The trim removed 5 bases at V and 1 base at J, leaving 4 bases unmatched. Germline V CDR1 and CDR2: SGHRS, YFSETQ. The CDR3 totals 15 residues.

This clonotype was counted between two and nine times. The chain has TRBV25-1 and TRBJ2-1; TRBD1 or TRBD2 may be the D gene (5 bases each). V shed 0 bases and J shed 4 bases, with 16 bases lying between them. Germline loops: CDR1 MGHDK, CDR2 SYGVNS. This CDR3 is built from 17 residues. CDR3 sequence (DNA): TGTGCCAGCAGTGAATATTTTGGGACGGGGTTGTACAATGAGCAGTTCTTC. Translated, it gives CASSEYFGTGLYNEQFF.

This chain joins TRBV12-3 or TRBV12-4 and TRBJ2-3, with 7 bases matching TRBD1. Trimming took 7 bases from V and 2 from J; bases not matched to a gene: 9. The CDR3 consists of 15 residues. In DNA, the CDR3 is TGTGCCAGCACAACGGGACAGACTTACACAGATACGCAGTATTTT. It specifies CASTTGQTYTDTQYF.

CDR3 coding DNA: TGTGCCAGCAGCACCTCTCTAGCGGGGGGGGACAATGAGCAGTTCTTC. Its protein product is CASSTSLAGGDNEQFF. The chain has TRBV7-9 and TRBJ2-1; 12 bases agree with TRBD2. V dropped 5 bases and J dropped 5; count of bases not matched to a gene: 7. CDR1 is SEHNR and CDR2 is FQNEAQ in the germline V gene (reference sequence). The CDR3 extends over 16 amino acids.

V usage is TRBV4-1 and J usage is TRBJ2-5; 7 positions agree with TRBD2. The CDR3 consists of 15 residues. V trimming: 0 bases; J trimming: 1 base; junction bases outside the gene matches: 2. Germline CDR1 MGHRA, CDR2 YSYEKL. The CDR3 nucleotides read TGCGCCAGCAGCCAAGAGGGACTACCCCAAGAGACCCAGTACTTC. Protein product: CASSQEGLPQETQYF.

This clonotype was detected only a few times. J is TRBJ2-7 and V is TRBV5-5; 7 bases fit TRBD2. V lost 4 bases to trimming and J lost 5 bases; unmatched junction nucleotides: 3. CDR1 is SGHKS, CDR2 YYEKEE, per germline (reference sequence). The CDR3 contains 12 residues. The CDR3 nucleotides are TGTGCCAGCAGCCATGGGACTAACGAGCAGTACGTC. Translation gives CASSHGTNEQYV.

This clonotype was seen a few times. The chain has TRBV4-1 and TRBJ1-1, with D uncertain. Germline values: CDR1 MGHRA, CDR2 YSYEKL. V lost 6 bases and J 4 bases, leaving 12 bases between the germline ends. The CDR3 has 13 amino acids. The CDR3 loop reads CASRPAPSTEAFF. The CDR3 nucleotides read TGCGCCAGCAGACCTGCCCCGAGCACTGAAGCTTTCTTT.

This clonotype was detected ten times or more. The J gene is TRBJ1-1, the V gene TRBV19; a possible D gene is TRBD1 (5 bases). V was shortened by 2 bases and J by 5 bases, with 9 bases between the two germline ends. The CDR3 has 13 residues. Germline CDR1 reads LNHDA; CDR2 reads SQIVND (reference sequence). CDR3 nucleotide sequence: TGTGCCAGTAGTATACGGGGGAGGACTGAAGCTTTCTTT. Its translation: CASSIRGRTEAFF.

To note about this clonotype: Its ends do not fully match the called genes, so a read error is possible. The chain carries TRBV5-1 and TRBJ1-5; tentative D call: TRBD1 (5 bases). The CDR3 length is 15 residues. The germline gives CDR1 SGHRS, CDR2 YFSETQ. The CDR3 bases are TGCGCCAACAGCTTGGATTCAGGGCTCAATCAGCCCCAACATTTT. This codes for CANSLDSGLNQPQHF. The variable domain in full, with the rest retrieved from reference TRBV5-1 and TRBJ1-5, is KAGVTQTPRYLIKTRGQQVTLSCSPISGHRSVSWYQQTPGQGLQFLFEYFSETQRNKGNFPGRFSGRQFSNSRSEMNVSTLELGDSALYLCANSLDSGLNQPQHFGDGTRLSIL.

This clonotype has a handful of counts. V is TRBV6-5 and J is TRBJ2-2; D is undetermined. Germline CDR1 MNHEY, CDR2 SVGAGI. Trimming took 5 bases from V and 5 from J, leaving 24 bases between them. CDR3 length equals 18 residues. The CDR3, as DNA: TGTGCCAGCAGTAGGTGGGCCAGTCCTTACTTAGGAACCGGGGAGCTGTTTTTT. As protein: CASSRWASPYLGTGELFF.

This clonotype was recorded at least ten times. This sequence joins TRBV7-8 and TRBJ2-1; 11 positions agree with TRBD2. Germline trimming cut 2 bases from V and 5 bases from J; bases unmatched to any gene: 8. The germline V gene encodes CDR1 SGHVS and CDR2 FQNEAQ. This CDR3 has 17 amino acids. The CDR3: CASSLILAGGRNNEQFF. As DNA, the CDR3 is TGTGCCAGCAGCTTAATATTAGCGGGGGGGCGGAACAATGAGCAGTTCTTC.